Listed here are 11 T cell receptor beta chains from one sample, sequenced in a study of blood T cell repertoires in COVID-19. TCRdb's copy holds only in-frame clones and misses some; the assay was immunoSEQ multiplex PCR. The data contain 120,000 to 150,000 clones, 84% of them seen just once; the ten biggest clones take up roughly 4.4%. Sequencing was carried out using peripheral blood. The origin of the receptors is a human donor in a cohort sampled during active COVID-19.

This sequence joins TRBV28 and TRBJ2-5, with a tentative D call TRBD1 (5 bases). Germline values: CDR1 MDHEN, CDR2 SYDVKM. CDR3 length: 14 amino acids. V lost 3 bases and J 4 bases, leaving 12 bases between the germline ends. The CDR3 bases are TGTGCCAGCAGTTTTCAAAGGGGTAGAGAGACCCAGTACTTC. This encodes CASSFQRGRETQYF. The full variable domain, completed using reference TRBV28 and TRBJ2-5, is DVKVTQSSRYLVKRTGEKVFLECVQDMDHENMFWYRQDPGLGLRLIYFSYDVKMKEKGDIPEGYSVSREKKERFSLILESASTNQTSMYLCASSFQRGRETQYFGPGTRLLVL.

The gene calls are TRBV2 and TRBJ1-4; 10 bases line up with TRBD1. J gave up 8 bases and V 7 bases, and 16 bases lay outside the gene matches. CDR3 size: 17 residues. Germline CDR1 is SNHLY and CDR2 is FYNNEI. CDR3 coding DNA: TGTGCCAGCAAGGGCCTATCGACAGGGGGCGAGGGAGAAAAACTGTTTTTT. This translates into CASKGLSTGGEGEKLFF.

The chain uses TRBV11-3 and TRBJ2-7; weak D call: TRBD2 (5 bases). The CDR3 runs 16 residues. CDR1 and CDR2 from the germline V gene are SGHNT and YENEEA. Between the trimmed V and J ends, which lost 11 bases and 4 bases, there was a span of 27 bases. CDR3 amino acids: CAFQTSGDFGLYEQYV. CDR3 in DNA: TGTGCCTTCCAAACGTCCGGGGATTTCGGTTTGTACGAGCAGTACGTC.

V usage is TRBV9 and J usage is TRBJ1-6, with D hard to call. Germline CDR1 is SGDLS and CDR2 is YYNGEE. The ends were cut back, 7 bases at V and 0 bases at J, with 14 bases in the middle. The CDR3 runs to 16 residues. The CDR3 sequence: CASLRPPSSYNSPLHF. The CDR3 DNA sequence: TGTGCCAGCCTGCGTCCCCCGAGCTCCTATAATTCACCCCTCCACTTT.

A few counts support this clone. The V call is TRBV6-5, the J call TRBJ1-2; D gene unclear. CDR1 is MNHEY and CDR2 is SVGAGI in the germline V gene. V lost 6 bases, J lost 7 bases, and 18 bases lay in between. This CDR3 has 14 residues. CDR3 in DNA: TGTGCCAGCAGCCGAGAGCTCCAGGTACGTGGCTACACCTTC. It codes for CASSRELQVRGYTF.

V and J are TRBV5-4 and TRBJ2-1; 9 bases match TRBD1. This CDR3 is built from 16 residues. The germline V gene encodes CDR1 SGHNT and CDR2 YYREEE (reference sequence). The J segment lost 6 bases and the V segment lost 0 bases, leaving 7 bases of the junction unmatched. CDR3 residues: CASSLGPDRGSNEQFF. In DNA, the CDR3 is TGTGCCAGCAGCTTGGGGCCGGACAGGGGTTCCAATGAGCAGTTCTTC. The entire variable domain, with the rest obtained from reference TRBV5-4 and TRBJ2-1, is as follows: ETGVTQSPTHLIKTRGQQVTLRCSSQSGHNTVSWYQQALGQGPQFIFQYYREEENGRGNFPPRFSGLQFPNYSSELNVNALELDDSALYLCASSLGPDRGSNEQFFGPGTRLTVL.

The chain has TRBV7-2 and TRBJ1-5, with D perhaps matching TRBD1 (6 bases). V was shortened by 4 bases and J by 8 bases, with 18 bases between the two germline ends. CDR1 and CDR2 (germline): SGHTA, FQGNSA. The CDR3 runs to 15 residues. The CDR3 bases are TGTGCCAGCAGCTCAGGGGCCTCTCAGGGTGAGCCCCAGCATTTT. It yields the protein CASSSGASQGEPQHF.

For the CDR3, the DNA is TGTGCCTGGAGGGATAGGACAGGGGGGAATGAAAAACTGTTTTTT. This translates into CAWRDRTGGNEKLFF. The chain links TRBV30 to TRBJ1-4, with 10 nucleotides matching TRBD1. Germline CDR1 and CDR2: GTSNPN and SVGIG (reference sequence). This CDR3 contains 15 residues. Unmatched junction bases numbered 6, after V lost 3 bases and J lost 5 bases.

CDR3 in DNA: TGTGCCAGCAGCTGCTACGGACAGACCTACGAGCAGTACGTC. Translating it yields CASSCYGQTYEQYV. The chain recombines TRBV7-8 with TRBJ2-7, with a tentative D call TRBD1 (6 bases). Germline V gives CDR1 SGHVS, CDR2 FQNEAQ. The CDR3 is 14 residues long. The V gene lost 4 bases and the J gene lost 2 bases, with 12 bases spanning the gap.

The chain couples TRBV19 to TRBJ2-1; 8 bases match TRBD2. Germline CDR1 reads LNHDA; CDR2 reads SQIVND (reference sequence). The V gene end was trimmed by 5 bases and the J gene end by 9 bases; junction bases not matched to a gene: 6. This CDR3 is built from 13 residues. The CDR3 DNA is TGTGCCAGTAGTCCACGGACTAGCAGTGAGCAGTTCTTC. Translated: CASSPRTSSEQFF.

This sequence joins TRBV15 and TRBJ2-1, with D maybe TRBD1 (5 bases). The germline CDR1 and CDR2 sequences are LNHNV and YYDKDF (reference sequence). V was cut by 3 bases and J by 0 bases, with 18 bases left in between. The CDR3 has 18 amino acids. The CDR3 reads CATSSRASSSSSYNEQFF. The CDR3 DNA is TGTGCCACCAGCAGCAGGGCGTCTTCGAGCAGCTCCTACAATGAGCAGTTCTTC.